This T cell receptor (beta chain) was found in a study of CD8 T cells in Susac syndrome. The CDR3 has 12 residues. The germline V gene encodes CDR1 MNHEY and CDR2 SMNVEV (reference sequence). Trimming at V came to 7 bases and at J to 5 bases, leaving 4 bases not matched to a gene. Random hexamers were used to reverse transcribe an amount of about 0.45 to 1 ug RNA. With immunoSEQ multiplex PCR, TCR beta CDR3 was amplified across 54 Vbeta and 13 Jbeta. TCRdb passed the immunoSEQ multiplex PCR reads through MiXCR, listing each CDR3 protein once. This sample has under 70,000 distinct CDR3 sequences, with approximately 92% found just once.

The receptor comes from a human donor in good health. This chain uses TRBV27 with TRBJ1-1; 7 bases match TRBD1. Sequencing was carried out using CD8+ T cells from PBMCs. CDR3 in amino acids: CASKQGLTEAFF. The CDR3 nucleotides read TGTGCCAGCAAACAGGGGCTGACTGAAGCTTTCTTT.